The clone carrying this TCR beta chain was detected once. Its specificity is not known. Gene names and germline match the mouse. The read stops 1 residue short of the end of the CDR3; the missing end is completed from the germline J gene. The length of the CDR3 is 14 residues. V was cut by 5 bases and J by 0 bases, with 7 bases left in between. The germline V gene has CDR1 MSHET and CDR2 SYDVDS. TCRdb's copy holds only in-frame clones and misses some; the assay was immunoSEQ multiplex PCR. The table includes a few thousand clones, approximately 44% detected once. This sample is part of a study of tissue T cells after allogeneic stem cell transplantation. Time point denoted: mouse harvest day 14 after allogeneic transplant. Each mouse received 10^7 T-cell-depleted marrow cells plus 10^6 splenic CD5+ T cells by tail vein. Overall study results and limits: Which tissue TCRs were alloreactive or antigen-specific was not determined. Some clones might be persisting host cells. Only a limited share of tissue TCRs appeared in blood or spleen. TCR repertoires tracked anatomic similarity, regardless of disease or transplant status. Shared clones across patients were few; motif clustering revealed tissue-specific shared signatures.

The chain employs TRBV29 and TRBJ2-2; no definite D call. The TCR comes from a female BALB/c mouse given C57BL/6 T cells with graft-versus-host disease after an allogeneic hematopoietic cell transplant. The sequenced sample consisted of gut tissue. CDR3 DNA, as far as it was read: TGTGCTAGCAGTAAGGCAACAAACACCGGGCAGCTCTAC. Translating gives CASSKATNTGQLY. The whole CDR3 region reads CASSKATNTGQLYF. Filled out from reference TRBV29 and TRBJ2-2, the complete variable domain reads DMKVTQMPRYLIKRMGENVLLECGQDMSHETMYWYRQDPGLGLQLIYISYDVDSNSEGDIPKGYRVSRKKREHFSLILDSAKTNQTSVYFCASSKATNTGQLYFGEGSKLTVL.